A single sample gave rise to the 12 T cell receptor beta chains below, sequenced in a study of T cell repertoires in cytomegalovirus infection. These receptors' targets are unknown. MiXCR, run by TCRdb on the reads, gives a single entry per CDR3 protein. The profile shows 80,000 or so distinct CDR3 sequences, roughly 39% of them singletons. The specimen was CD8+ T cells from cultured PBMCs, collected from culture after CMV antigen stimulation. These receptors came from a human donor in good health (CMV status not recorded). Some clones in this sample may be carry-over from other donors' samples.

This clonotype turned up a few times. J is TRBJ1-2 and V is TRBV12-3 or TRBV12-4; possibly TRBD1 for D (5 bases). This CDR3 comprises 12 residues. V lost 8 bases, J lost 5 bases, and 12 bases lay in between. The CDR3 coding sequence is TGTGCCAGCTCTATCGGGGGGTATGGCTACACCTTC. This codes for CASSIGGYGYTF.

The chain combines TRBV7-6 with TRBJ2-7, with 9 bases aligning to TRBD2. Looked up from germline, CDR1 is SGHVS and CDR2 is FNYEAQ. Trimming took 5 bases from V and 1 from J; bases not matched to a gene: 6. This CDR3 region has 15 residues. CDR3 residues: CASSPESGGSYEQYF. CDR3 DNA sequence: TGTGCCAGCAGCCCTGAAAGCGGGGGGTCCTACGAGCAGTACTTC.

J is TRBJ2-2 and V is TRBV7-6, with D possibly being TRBD2 (5 bases). This CDR3 comprises 12 residues. The germline CDR1 and CDR2 sequences are SGHVS and FNYEAQ. Between the trimmed V and J ends, which lost 4 bases and 7 bases, there was a span of 7 bases. The CDR3 spells CASSSGVGELFF. Written as DNA, the CDR3 is TGTGCCAGCAGCTCCGGGGTCGGGGAGCTGTTTTTT.

V and J are TRBV12-3 or TRBV12-4 and TRBJ1-5, with 9 bases lining up with TRBD1. With V trimmed by 1 base and J by 6 bases, 1 base remained unmatched. The CDR3 consists of 14 residues. The CDR3 spells CASSLGQGGQPQHF. The CDR3 bases are TGTGCCAGCAGTTTAGGACAGGGGGGTCAGCCCCAGCATTTT.

The rearrangement uses TRBV4-1 and TRBJ2-1; D is perhaps TRBD2 (6 bases). V was shortened by 4 bases and J by 8 bases, with 24 bases between the two germline ends. The CDR3 runs 17 residues. The germline gives CDR1 MGHRA, CDR2 YSYEKL. The CDR3 coding sequence is TGCGCCAGCAGCCCCCGACTAGGAACTGGGCCCTCCTATGAGCAGTTCTTC. Its translation: CASSPRLGTGPSYEQFF.

This sequence joins TRBV5-1 and TRBJ2-7; weak D call: TRBD1 (5 bases). Deletions cut 4 bases from V and 3 bases from J, with 8 bases between. The CDR3 consists of 12 residues. Germline CDR1 and CDR2: SGHRS and YFSETQ. The CDR3 is CASSVQGYEQYF. The CDR3 DNA sequence: TGCGCCAGCAGCGTCCAGGGCTACGAGCAGTACTTC.

This clonotype was counted only a few times. V usage is TRBV12-3 or TRBV12-4 and J usage is TRBJ2-3; D perhaps matches TRBD1 (6 bases). The CDR3 has 15 residues. Trimming took 6 bases from V and 4 from J, leaving 17 bases between them. The CDR3 DNA follows: TGTGCCAGCAGCCCGTCGGACAGTTGGCCAGATACGCAGTATTTT. Its translation: CASSPSDSWPDTQYF.

This clonotype was counted a few times. This chain connects TRBV28 to TRBJ1-2; 10 bases agree with TRBD1. This CDR3 has 14 amino acids. The junction had 8 bases not matched to a gene; V was cut back by 6 bases and J by 7 bases. The germline gives CDR1 MDHEN, CDR2 SYDVKM. In DNA, the CDR3 is TGTGCCAGCAGCCGGGACAGGGGTTTCTCTGGCTACACCTTC. Translated, it gives CASSRDRGFSGYTF.

The sample holds many counts of this clonotype. This chain links TRBV12-3 or TRBV12-4 with TRBJ2-5; TRBD2 aligns across 8 bases. The CDR3 loop spans 13 amino acids. V shed 8 bases and J 3 bases; nucleotides not matched to a gene: 5. The chain's CDR3 is CASLYGGEETQYF. CDR3 bases: TGTGCCAGCCTATACGGGGGGGAAGAGACCCAGTACTTC.

This clonotype came up a few times. This chain joins TRBV7-9 and TRBJ2-1, with TRBD2 matching 14 bases. V shed 7 bases and J 4 bases; nucleotides not matched to a gene: 12. This CDR3 contains 18 residues. Germline V gene sequence: CDR1 SEHNR, CDR2 FQNEAQ (reference sequence). The CDR3 loop reads CASTPRGTSGGVYNEQFF. CDR3 in DNA: TGTGCCAGCACCCCACGTGGGACTAGCGGGGGTGTTTACAATGAGCAGTTCTTC. The full variable domain, with the rest looked up from reference TRBV7-9 and TRBJ2-1, is DTGVSQNPRHKITKRGQNVTFRCDPISEHNRLYWYRQTLGQGPEFLTYFQNEAQLEKSRLLSDRFSAERPKGSFSTLEIQRTEQGDSAMYLCASTPRGTSGGVYNEQFFGPGTRLTVL.

The CDR3 spells CASSPWGTSGDSADTQYF. DNA for the CDR3: TGCGCCAGCAGCCCCTGGGGGACTAGCGGGGACAGCGCAGATACGCAGTATTTT. The chain uses TRBV5-1 and TRBJ2-3; TRBD2 matches 13 bases. Germline V lookup: CDR1 SGHRS, CDR2 YFSETQ. The CDR3 is made up of 18 amino acids. V lost 4 bases and J lost 4; bases outside the gene matches: 12.

A word on this clonotype: Given a much more abundant clone one base away, this may be a read error. V gene TRBV28 combines with J gene TRBJ2-7; TRBD2 aligns across 14 bases. The CDR3 contains 15 residues. Germline V gene lookup returns CDR1 MDHEN and CDR2 SYDVKM. The DNA of the CDR3 is TGTGTCAGCAGGAGGACTAGCGGGGGGATCTACGAGCAGTACTTC. Translating it yields CVSRRTSGGIYEQYF.